This T cell receptor beta chain was sequenced for a study of blood T cell repertoires in COVID-19. Looking at the study overall: Some COVID-19 samples were acute and others convalescent; all came from the United States, Italy and Spain. Sources were T cells, B-cell-depleted T cells, or PBMCs; the material itself was cDNA or gDNA.

Germline loops: CDR1 LNHDA, CDR2 SQIVND (reference sequence). V was cut by 5 bases and J by 7 bases, with 15 bases left in between. This CDR3 has 14 amino acids. In the study's own analysis: Reference gene primer amplification yielded estimated nucleated cell counts. Assay used: immunoSEQ multiplex PCR; TCRdb lists only in-frame clones, some missing. The V and J calls and clone size are taken from that table; D and trimming were inferred from the DNA. The profile shows around 120,000 clones, 70% to 85% of them singletons. This chain joins TRBV19 and TRBJ2-1; the D gene is possibly TRBD1 (6 bases). The sequence came from a man aged 50 to 59 with acute or convalescent COVID-19. Sequencing was performed on peripheral blood. The CDR3, as DNA: TGTGCCAGTAGTCCGTCCGGGACACTGAATGAGCAGTTCTTC. Translation: CASSPSGTLNEQFF.